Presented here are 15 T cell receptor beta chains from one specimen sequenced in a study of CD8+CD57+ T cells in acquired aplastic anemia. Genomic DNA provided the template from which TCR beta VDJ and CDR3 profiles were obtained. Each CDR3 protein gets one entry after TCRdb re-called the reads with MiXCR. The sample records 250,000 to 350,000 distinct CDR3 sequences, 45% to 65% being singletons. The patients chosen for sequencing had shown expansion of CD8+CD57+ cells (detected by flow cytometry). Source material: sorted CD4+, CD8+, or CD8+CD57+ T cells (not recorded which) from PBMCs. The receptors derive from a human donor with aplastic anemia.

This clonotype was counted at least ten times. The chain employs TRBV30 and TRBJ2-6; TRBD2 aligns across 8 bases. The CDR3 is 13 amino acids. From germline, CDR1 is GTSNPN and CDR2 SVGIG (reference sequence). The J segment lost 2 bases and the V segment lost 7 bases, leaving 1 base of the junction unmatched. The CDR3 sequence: CASGGAGANVLTF. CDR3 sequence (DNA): TGTGCCTCCGGGGGGGCTGGGGCCAACGTCCTGACTTTC.

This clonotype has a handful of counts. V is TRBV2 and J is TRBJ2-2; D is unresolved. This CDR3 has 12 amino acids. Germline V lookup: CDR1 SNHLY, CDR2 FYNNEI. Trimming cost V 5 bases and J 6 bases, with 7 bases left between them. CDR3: CASSLDSGELFF. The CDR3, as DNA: TGTGCCAGCAGTCTAGATTCCGGGGAGCTGTTTTTT.

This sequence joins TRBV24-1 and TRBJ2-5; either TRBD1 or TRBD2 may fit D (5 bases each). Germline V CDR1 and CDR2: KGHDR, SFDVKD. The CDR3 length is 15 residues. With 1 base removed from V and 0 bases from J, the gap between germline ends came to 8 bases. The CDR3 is CATSDFRGDQETQYF. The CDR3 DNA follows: TGTGCCACCAGTGATTTTAGAGGGGACCAAGAGACCCAGTACTTC.

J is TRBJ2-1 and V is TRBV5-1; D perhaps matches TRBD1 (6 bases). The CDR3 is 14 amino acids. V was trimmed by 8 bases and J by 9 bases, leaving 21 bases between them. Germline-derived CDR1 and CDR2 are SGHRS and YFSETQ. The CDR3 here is CASADYRATGEQFF. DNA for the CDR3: TGCGCCAGTGCGGATTACAGGGCGACGGGTGAGCAGTTCTTC.

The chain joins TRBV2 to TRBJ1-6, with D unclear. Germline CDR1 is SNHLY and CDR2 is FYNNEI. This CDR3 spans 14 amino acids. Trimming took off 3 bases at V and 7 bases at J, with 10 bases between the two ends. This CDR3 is CASSEMANNSPLHF. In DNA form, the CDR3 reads TGTGCCAGCAGTGAGATGGCCAACAATTCACCCCTCCACTTT.

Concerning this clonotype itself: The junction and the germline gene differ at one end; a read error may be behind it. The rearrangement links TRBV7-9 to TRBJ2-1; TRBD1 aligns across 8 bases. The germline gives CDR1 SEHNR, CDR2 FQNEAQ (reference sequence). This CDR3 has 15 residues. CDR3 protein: CASSVALTGAEAQFF. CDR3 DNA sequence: TGTGCCAGCAGCGTAGCCCTGACAGGGGCCGAAGCGCAGTTCTTC.

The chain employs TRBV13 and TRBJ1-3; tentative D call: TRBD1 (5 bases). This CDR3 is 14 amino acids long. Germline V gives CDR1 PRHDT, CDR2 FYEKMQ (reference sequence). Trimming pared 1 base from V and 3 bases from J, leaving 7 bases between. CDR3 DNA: TGTGCCAGCAGCTTAGCGGACATTGGAAACACCATATATTTT. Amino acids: CASSLADIGNTIYF.

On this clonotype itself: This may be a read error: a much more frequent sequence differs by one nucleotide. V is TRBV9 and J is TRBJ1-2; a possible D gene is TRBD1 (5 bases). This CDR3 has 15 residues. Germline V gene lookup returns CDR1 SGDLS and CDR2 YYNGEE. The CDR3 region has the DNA TGTGCCAGCAACGTAGGGGTGACAGCTAACTATGGCTACACCTTC. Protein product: CASNVGVTANYGYTF.

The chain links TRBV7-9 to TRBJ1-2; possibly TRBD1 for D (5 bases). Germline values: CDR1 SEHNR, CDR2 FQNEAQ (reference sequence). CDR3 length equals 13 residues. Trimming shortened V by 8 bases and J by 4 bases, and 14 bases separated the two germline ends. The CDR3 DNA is TGTGCCAGCCGTTACGGGGACGTCTATGGCTACACCTTC. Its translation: CASRYGDVYGYTF. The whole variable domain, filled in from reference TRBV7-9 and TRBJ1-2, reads DTGVSQNPRHKITKRGQNVTFRCDPISEHNRLYWYRQTLGQGPEFLTYFQNEAQLEKSRLLSDRFSAERPKGSFSTLEIQRTEQGDSAMYLCASRYGDVYGYTFGSGTRLTVV.

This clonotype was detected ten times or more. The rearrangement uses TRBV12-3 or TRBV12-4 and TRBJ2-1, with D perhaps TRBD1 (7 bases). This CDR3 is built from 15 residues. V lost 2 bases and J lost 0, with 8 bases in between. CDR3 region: CASSLQGGSYNEQFF. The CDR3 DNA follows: TGTGCCAGCAGTTTACAGGGGGGCTCCTACAATGAGCAGTTCTTC.

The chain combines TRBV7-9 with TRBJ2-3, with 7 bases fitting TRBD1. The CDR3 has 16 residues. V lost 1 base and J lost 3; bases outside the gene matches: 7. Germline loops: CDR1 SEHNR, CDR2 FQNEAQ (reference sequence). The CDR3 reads CASSLVAGGQTDTQYF. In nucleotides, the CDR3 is TGTGCCAGCAGCTTAGTAGCAGGGGGTCAAACAGATACGCAGTATTTT.

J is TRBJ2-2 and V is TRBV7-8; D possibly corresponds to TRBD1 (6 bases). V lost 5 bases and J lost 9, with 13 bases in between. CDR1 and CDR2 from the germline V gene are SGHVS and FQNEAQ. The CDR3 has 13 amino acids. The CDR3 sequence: CASSLGQMRELFF. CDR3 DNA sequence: TGTGCCAGCAGCCTAGGACAGATGCGGGAGCTGTTTTTT.

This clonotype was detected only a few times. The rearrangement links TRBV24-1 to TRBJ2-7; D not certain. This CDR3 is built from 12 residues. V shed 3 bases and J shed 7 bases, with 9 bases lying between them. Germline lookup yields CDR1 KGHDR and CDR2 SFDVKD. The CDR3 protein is CATSDPPLEQYF. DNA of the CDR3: TGTGCCACCAGTGATCCTCCCCTTGAGCAGTACTTC.

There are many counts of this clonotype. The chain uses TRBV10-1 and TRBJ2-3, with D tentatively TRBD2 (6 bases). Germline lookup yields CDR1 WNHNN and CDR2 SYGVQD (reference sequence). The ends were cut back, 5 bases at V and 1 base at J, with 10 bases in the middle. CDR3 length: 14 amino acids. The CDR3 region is CASSSQRGTDTQYF. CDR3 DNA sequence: TGCGCCAGCAGTTCCCAGCGGGGCACAGATACGCAGTATTTT.

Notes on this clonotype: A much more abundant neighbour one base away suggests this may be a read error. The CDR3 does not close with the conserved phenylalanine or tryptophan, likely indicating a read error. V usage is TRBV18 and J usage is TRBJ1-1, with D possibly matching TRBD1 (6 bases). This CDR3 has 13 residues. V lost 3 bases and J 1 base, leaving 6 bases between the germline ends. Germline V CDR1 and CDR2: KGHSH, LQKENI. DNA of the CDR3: TGTGCCAGCTCACCGGGACAGAACACTGAAGCTTTCCTT. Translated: CASSPGQNTEAFL.